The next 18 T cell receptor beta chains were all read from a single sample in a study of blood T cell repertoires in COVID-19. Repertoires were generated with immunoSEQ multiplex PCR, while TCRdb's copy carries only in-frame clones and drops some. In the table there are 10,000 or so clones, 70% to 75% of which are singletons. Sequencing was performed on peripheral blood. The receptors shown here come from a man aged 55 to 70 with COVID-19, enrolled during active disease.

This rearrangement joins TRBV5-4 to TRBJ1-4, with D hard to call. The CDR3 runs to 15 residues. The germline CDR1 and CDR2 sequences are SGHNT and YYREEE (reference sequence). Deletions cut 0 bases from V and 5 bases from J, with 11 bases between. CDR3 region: CASSLDGRGNEKLFF. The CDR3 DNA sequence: TGTGCCAGCAGCTTGGATGGCAGAGGAAATGAAAAACTGTTTTTT.

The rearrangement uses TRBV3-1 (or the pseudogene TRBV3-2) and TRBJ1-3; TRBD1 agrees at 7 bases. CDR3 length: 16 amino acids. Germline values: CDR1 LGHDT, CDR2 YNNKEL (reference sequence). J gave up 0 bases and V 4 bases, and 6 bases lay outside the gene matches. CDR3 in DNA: TGTGCCAGCAGCCGGGGGACAGCATCCTCTGGAAACACCATATATTTT. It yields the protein CASSRGTASSGNTIYF.

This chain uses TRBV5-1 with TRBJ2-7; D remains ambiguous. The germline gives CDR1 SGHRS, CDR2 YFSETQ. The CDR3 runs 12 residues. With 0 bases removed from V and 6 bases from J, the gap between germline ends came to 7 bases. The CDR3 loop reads CASSLAFSEQYF. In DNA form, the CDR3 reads TGCGCCAGCAGCTTGGCCTTCTCCGAGCAGTACTTC.

In nucleotides, the CDR3 is TGTGCCAGCAGGGCCTCCCCCTATAATTCACCCCTCCACTTT. Its protein product is CASRASPYNSPLHF. The rearrangement uses TRBV28 and TRBJ1-6; D is unresolved. There are 14 residues in the CDR3. Trimming stripped 6 bases from V and 2 bases from J, with 8 bases between. Germline CDR1 reads MDHEN; CDR2 reads SYDVKM.

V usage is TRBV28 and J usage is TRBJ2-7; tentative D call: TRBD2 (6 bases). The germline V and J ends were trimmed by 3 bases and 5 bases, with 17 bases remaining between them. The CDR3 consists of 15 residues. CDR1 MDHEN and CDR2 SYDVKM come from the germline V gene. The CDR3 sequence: CASSFSLGGGDEQYV. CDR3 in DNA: TGTGCCAGCAGTTTCTCCTTGGGGGGAGGCGACGAGCAGTACGTC.

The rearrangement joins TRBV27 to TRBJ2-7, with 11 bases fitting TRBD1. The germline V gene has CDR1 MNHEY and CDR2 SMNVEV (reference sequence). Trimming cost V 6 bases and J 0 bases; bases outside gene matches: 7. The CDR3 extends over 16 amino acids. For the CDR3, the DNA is TGTGCCAGCAGCCCGAGGGACAGGGGGAGCTCCTACGAGCAGTACTTC. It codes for CASSPRDRGSSYEQYF.

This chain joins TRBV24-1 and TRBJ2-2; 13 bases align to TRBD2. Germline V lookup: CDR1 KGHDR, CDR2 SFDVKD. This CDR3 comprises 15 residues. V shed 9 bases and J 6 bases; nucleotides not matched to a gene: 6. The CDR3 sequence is CATGGLAGSSGELFF. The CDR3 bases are TGTGCCACCGGGGGACTAGCGGGATCCTCCGGGGAGCTGTTTTTT.

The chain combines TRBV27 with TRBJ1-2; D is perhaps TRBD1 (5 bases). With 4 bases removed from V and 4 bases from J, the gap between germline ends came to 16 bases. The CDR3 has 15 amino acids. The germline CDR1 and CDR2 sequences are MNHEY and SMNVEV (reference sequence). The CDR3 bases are TGTGCCAGCAGTTGGACGGGGGGTCTAGGCTATGGCTACACCTTC. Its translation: CASSWTGGLGYGYTF.

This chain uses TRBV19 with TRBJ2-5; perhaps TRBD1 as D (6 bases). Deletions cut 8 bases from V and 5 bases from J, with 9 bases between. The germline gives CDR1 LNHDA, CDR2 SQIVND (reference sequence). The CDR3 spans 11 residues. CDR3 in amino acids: CASADRETQYF. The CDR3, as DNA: TGTGCCAGTGCTGACAGGGAGACCCAGTACTTC. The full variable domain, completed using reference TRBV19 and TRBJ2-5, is DGGITQSPKYLFRKEGQNVTLSCEQNLNHDAMYWYRQDPGQGLRLIYYSQIVNDFQKGDIAEGYSVSREKKESFPLTVTSAQKNPTAFYLCASADRETQYFGPGTRLLVL.

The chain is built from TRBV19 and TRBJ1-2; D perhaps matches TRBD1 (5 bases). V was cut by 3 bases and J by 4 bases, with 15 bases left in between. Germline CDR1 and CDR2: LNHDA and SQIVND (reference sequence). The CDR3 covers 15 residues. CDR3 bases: TGTGCCAGTAGTATTCTACAGGTTTCCGGCTATGGCTACACCTTC. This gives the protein CASSILQVSGYGYTF. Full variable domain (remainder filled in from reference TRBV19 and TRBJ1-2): DGGITQSPKYLFRKEGQNVTLSCEQNLNHDAMYWYRQDPGQGLRLIYYSQIVNDFQKGDIAEGYSVSREKKESFPLTVTSAQKNPTAFYLCASSILQVSGYGYTFGSGTRLTVV.

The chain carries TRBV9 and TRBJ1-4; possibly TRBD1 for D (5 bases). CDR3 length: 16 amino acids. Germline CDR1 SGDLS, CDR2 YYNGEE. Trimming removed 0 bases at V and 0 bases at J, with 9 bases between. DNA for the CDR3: TGTGCCAGCAGCGTAGGCAGGGATTCAACTAATGAAAAACTGTTTTTT. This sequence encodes CASSVGRDSTNEKLFF.

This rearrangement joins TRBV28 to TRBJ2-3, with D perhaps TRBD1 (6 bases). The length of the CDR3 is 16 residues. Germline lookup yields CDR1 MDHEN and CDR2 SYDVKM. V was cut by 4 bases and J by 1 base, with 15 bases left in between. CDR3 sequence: CASSSPGDRGTDTQYF. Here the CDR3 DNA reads TGTGCCAGCAGTTCTCCAGGGGATAGAGGCACAGATACGCAGTATTTT.

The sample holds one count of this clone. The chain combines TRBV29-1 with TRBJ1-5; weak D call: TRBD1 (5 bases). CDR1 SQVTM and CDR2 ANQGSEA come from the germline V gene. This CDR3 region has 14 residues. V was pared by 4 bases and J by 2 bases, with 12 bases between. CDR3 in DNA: TGCAGCGTTGGGCTGGGGGGGGGCAATCAGCCCCAGCATTTT. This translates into CSVGLGGGNQPQHF.

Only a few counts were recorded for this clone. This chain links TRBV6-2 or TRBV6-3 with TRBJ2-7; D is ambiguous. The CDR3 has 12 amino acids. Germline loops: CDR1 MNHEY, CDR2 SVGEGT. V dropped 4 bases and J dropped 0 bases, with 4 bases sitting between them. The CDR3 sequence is CASSSFSYEQYF. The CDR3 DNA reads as TGTGCCAGCAGTTCGTTCTCCTACGAGCAGTACTTC.

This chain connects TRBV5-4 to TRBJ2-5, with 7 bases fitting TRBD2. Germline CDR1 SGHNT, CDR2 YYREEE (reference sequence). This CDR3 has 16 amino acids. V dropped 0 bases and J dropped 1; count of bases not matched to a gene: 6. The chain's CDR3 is CASSLALAVVQETQYF. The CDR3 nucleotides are TGTGCCAGCAGCTTGGCGCTAGCGGTGGTCCAAGAGACCCAGTACTTC. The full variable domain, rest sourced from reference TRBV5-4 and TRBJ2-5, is ETGVTQSPTHLIKTRGQQVTLRCSSQSGHNTVSWYQQALGQGPQFIFQYYREEENGRGNFPPRFSGLQFPNYSSELNVNALELDDSALYLCASSLALAVVQETQYFGPGTRLLVL.

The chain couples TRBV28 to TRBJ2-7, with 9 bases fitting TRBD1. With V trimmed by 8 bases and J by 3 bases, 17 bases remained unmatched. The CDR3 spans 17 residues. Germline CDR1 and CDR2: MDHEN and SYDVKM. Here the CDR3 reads CASGDGTGRAGDYEQYF. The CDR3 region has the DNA TGTGCCAGCGGTGATGGGACAGGGCGGGCCGGGGACTACGAGCAGTACTTC.

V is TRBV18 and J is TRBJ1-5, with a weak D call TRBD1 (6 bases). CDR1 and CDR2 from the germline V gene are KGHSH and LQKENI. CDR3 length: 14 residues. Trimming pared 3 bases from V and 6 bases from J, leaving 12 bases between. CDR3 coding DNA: TGTGCCAGCTCACCGACAGGAGCCGTTCAGCCCCAGCATTTT. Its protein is CASSPTGAVQPQHF. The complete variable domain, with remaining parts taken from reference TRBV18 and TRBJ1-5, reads NAGVMQNPRHLVRRRGQEARLRCSPMKGHSHVYWYRQLPEEGLKFMVYLQKENIIDESGMPKERFSAEFPKEGPSILRIQQVVRGDSAAYFCASSPTGAVQPQHFGDGTRLSIL.

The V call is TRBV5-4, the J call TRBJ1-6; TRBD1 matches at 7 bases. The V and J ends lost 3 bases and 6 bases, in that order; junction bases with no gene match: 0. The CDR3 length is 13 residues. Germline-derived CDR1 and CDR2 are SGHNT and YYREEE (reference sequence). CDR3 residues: CASSWDSNSPLHF. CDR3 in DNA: TGTGCCAGCAGCTGGGACAGTAATTCACCCCTCCACTTT.